Below, 9 T cell receptor beta chains from the same sample are listed, as sequenced in a study of blood T cell repertoires in COVID-19. This table comes from immunoSEQ multiplex PCR, and its TCRdb copy is limited to in-frame clones, with some not included. Of roughly 380,000 clones in the sample, 89% were seen once. The sample consisted of peripheral blood. These receptors originate from a woman aged 40 to 50 with COVID-19, enrolled during active disease.

V gene TRBV5-1 combines with J gene TRBJ2-5; 8 nucleotides align to TRBD1. V was pared by 2 bases and J by 5 bases, with 8 bases of the junction left unmatched. CDR1 and CDR2 (germline): SGHRS, YFSETQ. The CDR3 contains 15 residues. This chain's CDR3 is CASSFLTGERETQYF. The CDR3 DNA reads as TGCGCCAGCAGCTTCCTGACAGGGGAGAGGGAGACCCAGTACTTC.

This chain connects TRBV19 to TRBJ1-1; TRBD1 aligns across 7 bases. This CDR3 has 14 residues. Looked up from germline, CDR1 is LNHDA and CDR2 is SQIVND (reference sequence). Trimming at V came to 7 bases and at J to 5 bases, leaving 10 bases not matched to a gene. CDR3 in DNA: TGTGCCAGTACCACCGGGCAGGGGGTAACTGAAGCTTTCTTT. It specifies CASTTGQGVTEAFF.

This chain joins TRBV6-5 and TRBJ1-2; 11 bases are shared with TRBD1. This CDR3 has 15 residues. The J segment lost 2 bases and the V segment lost 5 bases, leaving 4 bases of the junction unmatched. CDR1 and CDR2 from the germline V gene are MNHEY and SVGAGI. This CDR3 is CASSRTGGENYGYTF. The DNA for the CDR3 is TGTGCCAGCAGTCGGACAGGGGGCGAGAACTATGGCTACACCTTC.

The chain recombines TRBV5-1 with TRBJ1-1; 10 bases map to TRBD1. The CDR3 is 18 residues long. CDR1 and CDR2 (germline): SGHRS, YFSETQ. Unmatched junction bases numbered 18, after V lost 4 bases and J lost 6 bases. Here the CDR3 DNA reads TGCGCCAGCAGCCCCGGGACAGGGGCCTGGGGAGTAGCCCCTGAAGCTTTCTTT. It codes for CASSPGTGAWGVAPEAFF.

J is TRBJ2-7 and V is TRBV28; the D gene is possibly TRBD1 (6 bases). The ends were cut back, 4 bases at V and 2 bases at J, with 15 bases in the middle. The germline gives CDR1 MDHEN, CDR2 SYDVKM. There are 15 residues in the CDR3. CDR3 sequence: CASSSQGPSTYEQYF. DNA of the CDR3: TGTGCCAGCAGTTCCCAGGGGCCAAGCACCTACGAGCAGTACTTC.

This chain uses TRBV7-3 with TRBJ1-1, with unresolved D. CDR3 length: 13 residues. The V gene lost 4 bases and the J gene lost 4 bases, with 10 bases spanning the gap. Germline V gives CDR1 SGHTA, CDR2 FQGTGA. The CDR3 DNA follows: TGTGCCAGCAGCTCTTCACAGAGCACTGAAGCTTTCTTT. It specifies CASSSSQSTEAFF.

The chain is built from TRBV27 and TRBJ2-7, with a weak D call TRBD2 (6 bases). The CDR3 extends over 14 amino acids. Trimming pared 8 bases from V and 2 bases from J, leaving 16 bases between. Per the germline V gene, CDR1 is MNHEY and CDR2 is SMNVEV (reference sequence). CDR3 sequence reads: CASALGGITYEQYF. CDR3 bases: TGTGCCAGCGCCCTCGGGGGAATAACCTACGAGCAGTACTTC.

The chain recombines TRBV10-3 with TRBJ2-5; tentatively, D is TRBD2 (6 bases). The CDR3 consists of 11 residues. Trimming removed 6 bases at V and 4 bases at J, with 6 bases between. CDR1 is ENHRY, CDR2 SYGVKD, per germline. The CDR3 sequence is CAIRGGETQYF. In nucleotides, the CDR3 is TGTGCCATCAGGGGGGGAGAGACCCAGTACTTC.

The V call is TRBV6-6, the J call TRBJ2-2; D might be TRBD2 (5 bases). CDR1 and CDR2 (germline): MNHNY, SVGAGI (reference sequence). Trimming removed 1 base from V and 4 bases from J, with 7 bases in between. The CDR3 sequence is 14 residues long. CDR3 amino acids: CASSYYGVTGELFF. DNA for the CDR3: TGTGCCAGCAGTTACTACGGGGTCACCGGGGAGCTGTTTTTT.